One sample yielded the 14 T cell receptor beta chains listed below, sequenced in a study of blood T cell repertoires in COVID-19. The table came from immunoSEQ multiplex PCR; TCRdb's copy has only in-frame clones and leaves some out. The repertoire holds over 85,000 clones, with roughly 76% as singletons. The sequenced material came from peripheral blood. Source of these receptors: a woman aged 60-75 years with acute or convalescent COVID-19.

CDR3 in amino acids: CASTTLRDRGRGGYTF. The CDR3 DNA follows: TGTGCCAGTACTACCCTCCGGGACAGGGGGCGCGGGGGCTACACCTTC. This rearrangement joins TRBV19 to TRBJ1-2; TRBD1 agrees at 12 bases. With V trimmed by 7 bases and J by 8 bases, 14 bases remained unmatched. The CDR3 length is 16 residues. The germline CDR1 and CDR2 sequences are LNHDA and SQIVND (reference sequence).

The chain has TRBV18 and TRBJ1-4, with 7 positions matching TRBD1. Germline V gives CDR1 KGHSH, CDR2 LQKENI. With V trimmed by 1 base and J by 8 bases, 1 base remained unmatched. This CDR3 is built from 13 residues. The CDR3 sequence: CASSPQGQEKLFF. In DNA form, the CDR3 reads TGTGCCAGCTCACCACAGGGACAGGAAAAACTGTTTTTT. The complete variable domain, with remaining parts taken from reference TRBV18 and TRBJ1-4, reads NAGVMQNPRHLVRRRGQEARLRCSPMKGHSHVYWYRQLPEEGLKFMVYLQKENIIDESGMPKERFSAEFPKEGPSILRIQQVVRGDSAAYFCASSPQGQEKLFFGSGTQLSVL.

This clone showed up just a few times. The J gene is TRBJ1-1, the V gene TRBV6-5; 9 bases map to TRBD1. The germline gives CDR1 MNHEY, CDR2 SVGAGI. CDR3 length: 14 residues. Losses at the gene ends were 7 bases for V and 7 bases for J; bases not matched to a gene: 10. This chain's CDR3 is CASTLGTGIGEAFF. The DNA for the CDR3 is TGTGCCAGCACCCTGGGGACAGGGATAGGTGAAGCTTTCTTT.

In this sample, this clone turned up a few times. The J gene is TRBJ2-1, the V gene TRBV5-1; 9 nucleotides agree with TRBD1. The CDR3 totals 14 residues. The germline CDR1 and CDR2 sequences are SGHRS and YFSETQ. The ends lost 5 bases at V and 6 bases at J; junction bases unmatched: 6. The DNA of the CDR3 is TGCGCCAGCAGGTCGGGACAGGGTCTCAATGAGCAGTTCTTC. Translating it yields CASRSGQGLNEQFF.

V is TRBV11-2 and J is TRBJ2-3; 9 bases are shared with TRBD2. CDR3 size: 16 residues. CDR1 and CDR2 from the germline V gene are SGHAT and FQNNGV. The V segment lost 5 bases and the J segment 2 bases; nucleotides outside the gene matches: 8. This CDR3 reads CASSRLLAGTTDTQYF. In DNA, the CDR3 is TGTGCCAGCAGCCGACTCCTAGCGGGGACCACAGATACGCAGTATTTT.

The chain uses TRBV5-8 and TRBJ2-5; possibly TRBD2 for D (5 bases). CDR3 length: 14 residues. V was cut by 0 bases and J by 0 bases, with 6 bases left in between. Per germline, CDR1 SGHTS and CDR2 YDEGEE. CDR3 in DNA: TGTGCCAGCAGCTTGGGGAGGTACCAAGAGACCCAGTACTTC. This encodes CASSLGRYQETQYF.

This clone was observed a handful of times. The gene calls are TRBV6-2 or TRBV6-3 and TRBJ1-6, with D hard to call. This CDR3 region has 11 residues. The V end was cut by 6 bases, the J end by 13 bases, with 10 bases between. CDR1 is MNHEY and CDR2 is SVGEGT in the germline V gene. The CDR3 DNA follows: TGTGCCAGCAGCCACAAATACCCCCTCCACTTT. It translates to CASSHKYPLHF.

The rearrangement joins TRBV27 to TRBJ1-5, with 7 positions matching TRBD1. The germline CDR1 and CDR2 sequences are MNHEY and SMNVEV (reference sequence). The CDR3 is 15 amino acids. The V segment lost 5 bases and the J segment 7 bases; nucleotides outside the gene matches: 11. CDR3 nucleotide sequence: TGTGCCAGCAGTGCCTCGACAGGGCTTAACCAGCCCCAGCATTTT. Translation gives CASSASTGLNQPQHF.

The rearrangement links TRBV21-1 to TRBJ1-1. TRBV21-1 is noted as a pseudogene. The CDR3 extends over 16 amino acids. The CDR3 DNA reads as TGTGCCAGCAGCAAAGTTCGCTCCCGGTGGAACACTGAAGCTTTCTTT. Its protein product is CASSKVRSRWNTEAFF.

The V and J genes are TRBV4-1 and TRBJ1-1; TRBD1 matches at 7 bases. Trimming took 7 bases from V and 1 from J; bases not matched to a gene: 3. Germline V gives CDR1 MGHRA, CDR2 YSYEKL. This CDR3 has 13 amino acids. The CDR3 protein is CASNRQGNTEAFF. In nucleotides, the CDR3 is TGCGCCAGCAACAGACAGGGGAACACTGAAGCTTTCTTT.

This clone occurred once. The V and J genes are TRBV6-5 and TRBJ2-1; 9 bases match TRBD1. Germline values: CDR1 MNHEY, CDR2 SVGAGI. After removal of 7 bases from V and 5 bases from J, the junction contained 3 bases not matched to a gene. The length of the CDR3 is 13 residues. The chain's CDR3 is CASTRQGDNEQFF. The CDR3 bases are TGTGCCAGCACCCGACAGGGGGACAATGAGCAGTTCTTC.

The chain couples TRBV3-1 (or the pseudogene TRBV3-2) to TRBJ1-1; 7 positions match TRBD1. Germline lookup yields CDR1 LGHDT and CDR2 YNNKEL (reference sequence). This CDR3 comprises 17 residues. Trimming removed 1 base from V and 1 base from J; junction bases left unmatched: 9. For the CDR3, the DNA is TGTGCCAGCAGCCAAGTTTCGGGACAGCTACGGAACACTGAAGCTTTCTTT. Its protein product is CASSQVSGQLRNTEAFF.

In its sample, this clone was seen once. The chain is built from TRBV9 and TRBJ2-1, with 8 positions matching TRBD2. V shed 5 bases and J 5 bases; nucleotides not matched to a gene: 6. CDR1 is SGDLS and CDR2 is YYNGEE in the germline V gene. The CDR3 is made up of 14 amino acids. The CDR3 sequence is CASRDGGGHNEQFF. In DNA form, the CDR3 reads TGTGCCAGCAGGGACGGGGGGGGCCACAATGAGCAGTTCTTC.

This chain connects TRBV5-5 to TRBJ1-5, with D possibly being TRBD1 (5 bases). The V end was cut by 4 bases, the J end by 4 bases, with 18 bases between. The CDR3 totals 16 residues. CDR1 is SGHKS and CDR2 is YYEKEE in the germline V gene (reference sequence). The CDR3 DNA reads TGTGCCAGCAGCCCCACAGGAGGGGCGAGAAATCAGCCCCAGCATTTT. Translation: CASSPTGGARNQPQHF. Based on the CDR3 plus reference TRBV5-5 and TRBJ1-5, the full variable domain is DAGVTQSPTHLIKTRGQQVTLRCSPISGHKSVSWYQQVLGQGPQFIFQYYEKEERGRGNFPDRFSARQFPNYSSELNVNALLLGDSALYLCASSPTGGARNQPQHFGDGTRLSIL.